One sample yielded the 7 T cell receptor beta chains listed below, sequenced in a study of cytomegalovirus exposure and HLA in healthy donors. TCRdb keeps only in-frame clones here, not all; method: immunoSEQ multiplex PCR. The sample consists of 130,000 to 150,000 clones, 70% to 90% of them appearing once. The material sequenced was PBMCs. The receptor source for this set is a woman aged 18-29 years in good health and CMV-seropositive.

This chain connects TRBV10-3 to TRBJ2-7; 7 nucleotides align to TRBD1. The germline CDR1 and CDR2 sequences are ENHRY and SYGVKD. The CDR3 spans 16 residues. V shed 1 base and J 3 bases; nucleotides not matched to a gene: 9. CDR3 nucleotide sequence: TGTGCCATCAGTGAGTTACCCGGCCAGGGGGACTACGAGCAGTACTTC. Encoded protein: CAISELPGQGDYEQYF.

This chain links TRBV7-8 with TRBJ1-1, with D possibly being TRBD1 (5 bases). Germline V gene lookup returns CDR1 SGHVS and CDR2 FQNEAQ. The V end lost 1 base, the J end lost 4 bases, and 13 bases lay between the germline ends. The CDR3 length is 15 residues. The CDR3: CASSLVRGGITEAFF. CDR3 sequence (DNA): TGTGCCAGCAGCTTAGTAAGGGGTGGGATCACTGAAGCTTTCTTT.

The chain recombines TRBV6-1 with TRBJ1-6; no firm D call. CDR3 length: 15 amino acids. Trimming took off 4 bases at V and 8 bases at J, with 15 bases between the two ends. Per the germline V gene, CDR1 is MNHNS and CDR2 is SASEGT. The CDR3 region is CASSGHSPLHSPLHF. The DNA for the CDR3 is TGTGCCAGCAGTGGCCACAGCCCTCTACATTCACCCCTCCACTTT.

V and J are TRBV5-5 and TRBJ2-7, with 10 bases identical to TRBD1. CDR3 length: 14 residues. The V segment lost 5 bases and the J segment 4 bases; nucleotides outside the gene matches: 6. Germline values: CDR1 SGHKS, CDR2 YYEKEE (reference sequence). The CDR3 coding sequence is TGTGCCAGCAGTTATGGACAGGGGGTGTACGAGCAGTACTTC. Translating gives CASSYGQGVYEQYF.

The rearrangement links TRBV27 to TRBJ2-2, with TRBD1 identical over 8 bases. This CDR3 comprises 17 residues. Trimming at V came to 3 bases and at J to 0 bases, leaving 6 bases not matched to a gene. Looked up from germline, CDR1 is MNHEY and CDR2 is SMNVEV (reference sequence). The CDR3 is CASSFLGQGANTGELFF. The CDR3 coding sequence is TGTGCCAGCAGTTTCTTAGGACAGGGAGCGAACACCGGGGAGCTGTTTTTT.

This clone occurred once. This chain connects TRBV13 to TRBJ2-3; 8 bases map to TRBD2. In germline, CDR1 is PRHDT, CDR2 FYEKMQ (reference sequence). V lost 0 bases, J lost 7 bases, and 6 bases stayed unmatched. The CDR3 loop spans 15 amino acids. The CDR3 DNA reads as TGTGCCAGCAGCTTAGGGGTGACTAGCGAAAATACGCAGTATTTT. It specifies CASSLGVTSENTQYF. Variable domain in full (rest from reference TRBV13 and TRBJ2-3): AAGVIQSPRHLIKEKRETATLKCYPIPRHDTVYWYQQGPGQDPQFLISFYEKMQSDKGSIPDRFSAQQFSDYHSELNMSSLELGDSALYFCASSLGVTSENTQYFGPGTRLTVL.

The rearrangement links TRBV28 to TRBJ2-1, with 12 positions matching TRBD2. Unmatched junction bases numbered 5, after V lost 6 bases and J lost 5 bases. This CDR3 region has 15 residues. Germline V lookup: CDR1 MDHEN, CDR2 SYDVKM. The CDR3 loop is CASSPLAGGHNEQFF. In DNA form, the CDR3 reads TGTGCCAGCAGCCCCCTAGCGGGGGGGCACAATGAGCAGTTCTTC.